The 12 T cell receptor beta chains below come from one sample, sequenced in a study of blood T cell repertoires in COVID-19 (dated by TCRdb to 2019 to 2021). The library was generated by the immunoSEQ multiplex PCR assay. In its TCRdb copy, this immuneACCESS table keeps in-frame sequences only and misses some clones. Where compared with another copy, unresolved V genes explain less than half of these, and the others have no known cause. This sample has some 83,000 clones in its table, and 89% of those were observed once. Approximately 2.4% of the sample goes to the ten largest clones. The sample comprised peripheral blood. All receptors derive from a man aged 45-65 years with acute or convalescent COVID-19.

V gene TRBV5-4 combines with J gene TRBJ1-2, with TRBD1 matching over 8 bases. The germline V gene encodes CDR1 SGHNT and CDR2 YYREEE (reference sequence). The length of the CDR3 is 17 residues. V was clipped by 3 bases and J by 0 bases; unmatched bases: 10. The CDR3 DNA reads TGTGCCAGCAGCTCCTACAACAGGGGGAAGACTAACTATGGCTACACCTTC. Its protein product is CASSSYNRGKTNYGYTF.

The CDR3 DNA reads TGTGCCAGCAGCACAGGGGCTTTGATTACGCAGTATTTT. Amino acid sequence: CASSTGALITQYF. This chain connects TRBV27 to TRBJ2-3; 7 bases are shared with TRBD1. V shed 6 bases and J 8 bases; nucleotides not matched to a gene: 8. This CDR3 has 13 amino acids. Per germline, CDR1 MNHEY and CDR2 SMNVEV (reference sequence).

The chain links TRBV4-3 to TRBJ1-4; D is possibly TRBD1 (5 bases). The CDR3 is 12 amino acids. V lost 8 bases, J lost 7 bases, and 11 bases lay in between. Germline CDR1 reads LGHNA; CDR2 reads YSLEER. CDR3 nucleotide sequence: TGCGCCAGCGGAACAGACAGTGAAAAACTGTTTTTT. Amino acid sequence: CASGTDSEKLFF.

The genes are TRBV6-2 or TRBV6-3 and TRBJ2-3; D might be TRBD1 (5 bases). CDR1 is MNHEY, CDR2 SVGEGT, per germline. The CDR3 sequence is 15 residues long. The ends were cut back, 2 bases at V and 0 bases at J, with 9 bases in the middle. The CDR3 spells CASSYDRTSTDTQYF. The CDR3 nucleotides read TGTGCCAGCAGTTACGACAGAACTAGCACAGATACGCAGTATTTT.

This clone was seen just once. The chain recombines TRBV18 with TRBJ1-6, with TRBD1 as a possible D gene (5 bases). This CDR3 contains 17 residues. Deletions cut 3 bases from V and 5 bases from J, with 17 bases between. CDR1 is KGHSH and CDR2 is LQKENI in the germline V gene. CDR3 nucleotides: TGTGCCAGCTCACCCCTCCCTGTTGGGGCGGATAATTCACCCCTCCACTTT. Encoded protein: CASSPLPVGADNSPLHF.

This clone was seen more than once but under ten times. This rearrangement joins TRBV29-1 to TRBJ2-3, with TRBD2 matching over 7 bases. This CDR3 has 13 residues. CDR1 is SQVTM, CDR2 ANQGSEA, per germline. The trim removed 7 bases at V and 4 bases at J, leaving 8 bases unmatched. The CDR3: CSGGLWSADTQYF. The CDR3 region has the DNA TGCAGCGGGGGACTATGGAGCGCAGATACGCAGTATTTT.

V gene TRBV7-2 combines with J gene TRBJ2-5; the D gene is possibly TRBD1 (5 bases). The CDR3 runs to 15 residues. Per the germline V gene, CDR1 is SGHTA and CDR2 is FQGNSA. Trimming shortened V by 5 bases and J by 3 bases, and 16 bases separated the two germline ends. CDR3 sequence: CASSLRIGREETQYF. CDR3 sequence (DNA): TGTGCCAGCAGCCTCCGGATCGGCAGGGAAGAGACCCAGTACTTC.

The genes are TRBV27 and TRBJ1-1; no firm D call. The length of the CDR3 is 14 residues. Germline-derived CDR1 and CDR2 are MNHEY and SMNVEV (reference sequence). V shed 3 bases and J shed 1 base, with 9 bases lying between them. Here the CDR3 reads CASSFRGQNTEAFF. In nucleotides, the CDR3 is TGTGCCAGCAGTTTTCGTGGCCAGAACACTGAAGCTTTCTTT.

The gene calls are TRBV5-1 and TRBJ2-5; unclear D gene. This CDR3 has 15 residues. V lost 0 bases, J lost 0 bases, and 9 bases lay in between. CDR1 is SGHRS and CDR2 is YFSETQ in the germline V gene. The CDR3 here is CASSLESVYQETQYF. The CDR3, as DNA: TGCGCCAGCAGCTTGGAATCGGTCTACCAAGAGACCCAGTACTTC.

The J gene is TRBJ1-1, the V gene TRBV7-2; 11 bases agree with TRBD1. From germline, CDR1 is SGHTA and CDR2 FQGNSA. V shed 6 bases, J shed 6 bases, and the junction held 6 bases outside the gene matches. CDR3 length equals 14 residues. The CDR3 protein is CASRPGTGGPEAFF. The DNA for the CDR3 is TGTGCCAGCAGACCTGGGACAGGGGGACCTGAAGCTTTCTTT.

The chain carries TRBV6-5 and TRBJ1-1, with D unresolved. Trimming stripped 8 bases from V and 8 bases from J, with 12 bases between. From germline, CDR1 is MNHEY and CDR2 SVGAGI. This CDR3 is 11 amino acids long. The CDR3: CASRMAGEAFF. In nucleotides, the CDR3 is TGTGCCAGCCGGATGGCAGGAGAAGCTTTCTTT.

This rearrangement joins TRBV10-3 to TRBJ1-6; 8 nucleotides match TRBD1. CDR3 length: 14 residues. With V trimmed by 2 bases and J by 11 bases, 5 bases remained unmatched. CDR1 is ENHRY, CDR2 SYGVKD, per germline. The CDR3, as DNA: TGTGCCATCAGTGAGGAGACAGGGGTGGCACCCCTCCACTTT. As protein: CAISEETGVAPLHF.